This TCR beta chain was obtained from a study of sequential checkpoint blockade in melanoma. Looking at the study overall: 91 pretreatment tumor DNA samples were TCRβ immunosequenced. About two dozen patients had matched tumor biopsies before treatment and at week 13 after nivolumab or ipilimumab alone.

This clone has a handful of counts. Its antigen is unknown. V lost 4 bases, J lost 5 bases, and 10 bases stayed unmatched. The CDR3 is made up of 17 amino acids. CDR1 SGHRS and CDR2 YFSETQ come from the germline V gene. Treatment denoted: randomized to nivolumab then ipilimumab (arm A) or the reverse (arm B). Repertoires were generated with immunoSEQ multiplex PCR, while TCRdb's copy carries only in-frame clones and drops some. Of 3,000 or so clones detected, roughly a fifth appear once; the ten largest clones hold about 9.8%. Overall study findings and caveats: About 30 times likelier clinical benefit followed increased tumor T-cell fraction and clonality.

This sequence was found in a human donor with melanoma. The sample consisted of tumor tissue (inferred from file names), taken from a patient given nivolumab and ipilimumab in sequence. This chain uses TRBV5-1 with TRBJ2-2, with TRBD2 identical over 11 bases. CDR3 region: CASSHQTLAGETGELFF. CDR3 DNA: TGCGCCAGCAGCCACCAAACACTAGCGGGAGAAACCGGGGAGCTGTTTTTT.